This T cell receptor (beta chain) was sequenced in a study of cytotoxic CD8 clonotypes in ibrutinib-treated CLL. Turning to the study itself: In all, more than 10 patients were relapsed/refractory, some 14 were treatment-naive and 17 were IGHV unmutated. Among the samples, the mean was about 260,000 productive templates and roughly 96,000 productive rearrangements.

Frozen PBMC stocks contributed around 1.8 micrograms of genomic DNA to the TCR beta libraries. This clone has just a few counts. Some clones are missing from TCRdb's copy, which holds only in-frame ones; the method was immunoSEQ multiplex PCR. The table includes about 15,000 clones, less than 55% detected once. Trimming took 3 bases from V and 5 from J, leaving 5 bases between them. The CDR3 spans 12 residues. CDR1 is ENHRY and CDR2 is SYGVKD in the germline V gene. The clonotype comes from a human donor with chronic lymphocytic leukemia. Sequencing was performed on PBMCs, taken at an approximately 26-month disease-progression time point, from a patient treated with ibrutinib. This chain connects TRBV10-3 to TRBJ2-1; D remains ambiguous. CDR3 sequence reads: CAISDRNNEQFF. The DNA of the CDR3 is TGTGCCATCAGTGACAGGAACAATGAGCAGTTCTTC.